This paragraph reports one T cell receptor beta chain. What it recognizes is unknown. The data were obtained in a study of blood T cells in healthy people across ages. Study-wide results and caveats: Since the PBMCs were unsorted, naive and antigen-experienced cells could not be conclusively compared.

Next came a second PCR, run for about 6 to 12 cycles, which used a sample-barcoded 5' primer along with a J-beta primer mix. TCRdb fed the 5' RACE reads into MiXCR, producing one record per CDR3 protein. The profile shows under 1 million distinct CDR3 sequences, 40% to 50% of them singletons. The V gene end was trimmed by 8 bases and the J gene end by 0 bases; junction bases not matched to a gene: 7. The CDR3 covers 14 residues. Germline loops: CDR1 MNHEY, CDR2 SVGAGI. This clonotype originated in a man in his 60s in good health. The sequencing sample was made of blood. The chain is built from TRBV6-5 and TRBJ2-7; 7 bases match TRBD2. The CDR3 nucleotides are TGTGCCAGCGGCAATACGGGGGGCTCCTACGAGCAGTACTTC. Translation: CASGNTGGSYEQYF.